The next 9 T cell receptor beta chains were all read from a single sample in a study of monozygotic twins with inflammatory bowel disease. One entry per CDR3 protein, without DNA, is what TCRdb gives after re-calling the 5' RACE reads. The sample totals 400,000 to 500,000 distinct CDR3 sequences. Source material: blood. The source of these receptors is a human donor with ulcerative colitis or Crohn's disease, or a healthy co-twin of an affected twin (not recorded which).

This chain uses TRBV30 with TRBJ1-1. CDR3 length equals 13 residues. Germline-derived CDR1 and CDR2 are GTSNPN and SVGIG (reference sequence). The CDR3: CAAGRGVVTEAFF.

The V call is TRBV5-1, the J call TRBJ1-2; TCRdb reports TRBD1, a call that lacks DNA to check it against. The CDR3 length is 14 residues. Germline V gives CDR1 SGHRS, CDR2 YFSETQ. Here the CDR3 reads CASSPGTGLYGYTF.

J is TRBJ2-5 and V is TRBV28; lacking DNA, the TRBD1 call made by TCRdb goes unchecked. Germline loops: CDR1 MDHEN, CDR2 SYDVKM. The CDR3 extends over 11 amino acids. The CDR3 spells CASSLGTGRYF.

The rearrangement joins TRBV24-1 to TRBJ2-7; TCRdb's D call, TRBD1, is unchecked because there is no DNA. The CDR3 loop spans 16 amino acids. The germline gives CDR1 KGHDR, CDR2 SFDVKD. CDR3 in amino acids: CATSAQLKTGGYEQYF.

The J gene is TRBJ1-3, the V gene TRBV7-8; the D gene TCRdb calls, TRBD1, cannot be checked with no DNA. This CDR3 comprises 18 residues. Germline V CDR1 and CDR2: SGHVS, FQNEAQ. The CDR3 sequence: CASSPRRGGSDRGNTIYF.

This rearrangement joins TRBV18 to TRBJ2-5. Germline CDR1 is KGHSH and CDR2 is LQKENI. CDR3 length: 15 amino acids. CDR3 sequence reads: CASSPGQPIQETQYF.

This sequence joins TRBV5-1 and TRBJ1-1. The CDR3 contains 14 residues. The V gene's germline CDR1 is SGHRS and CDR2 YFSETQ. CDR3 residues: CASSLEVARTEAFF.

V is TRBV5-1 and J is TRBJ1-1. The CDR3 is 16 residues long. The germline V gene has CDR1 SGHRS and CDR2 YFSETQ. CDR3 region: CASSLARQGLNTEAFF.

The chain recombines TRBV30 with TRBJ1-2; TCRdb gives TRBD1 as the D gene, but with no DNA this cannot be confirmed. The CDR3 sequence is 13 residues long. CDR1 is GTSNPN, CDR2 SVGIG, per germline (reference sequence). The CDR3 protein is CAWRWGQGGGYTF.